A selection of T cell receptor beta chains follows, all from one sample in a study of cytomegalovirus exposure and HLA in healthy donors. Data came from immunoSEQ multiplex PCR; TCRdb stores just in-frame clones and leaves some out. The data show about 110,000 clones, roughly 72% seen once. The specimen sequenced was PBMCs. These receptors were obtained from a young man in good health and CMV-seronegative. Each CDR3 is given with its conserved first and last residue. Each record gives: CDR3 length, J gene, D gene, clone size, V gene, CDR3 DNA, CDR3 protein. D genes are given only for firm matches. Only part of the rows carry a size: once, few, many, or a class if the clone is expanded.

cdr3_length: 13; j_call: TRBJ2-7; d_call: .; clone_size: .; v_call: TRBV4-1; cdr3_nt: TGCGCCAGCAGCCAAGCTTATCCTTACGAGCAGTACTTC; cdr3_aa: CASSQAYPYEQYF
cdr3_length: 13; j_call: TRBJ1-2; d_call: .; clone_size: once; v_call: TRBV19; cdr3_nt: TGTGCCAGTAGACCACCCGGGGGGTCTGGCTACACCTTC; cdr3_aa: CASRPPGGSGYTF
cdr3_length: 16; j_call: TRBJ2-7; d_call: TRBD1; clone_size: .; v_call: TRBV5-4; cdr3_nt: TGTGCCACCCACGACATCGGGACAGGGAACCTACGAGAGCAGTACTTC; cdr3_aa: CATHDIGTGNLREQYF
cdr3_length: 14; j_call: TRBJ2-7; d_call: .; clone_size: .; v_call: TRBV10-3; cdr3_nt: TGTGCCATCAGTGAGATTCCGAGGGAATACGAGCAGTACTTC; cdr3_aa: CAISEIPREYEQYF
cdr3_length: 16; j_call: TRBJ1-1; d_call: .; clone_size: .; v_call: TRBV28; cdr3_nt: TGTGCCAGCAGGCCCCTGATCGGGGGGGGCGGCACTGAAGCTTTCTTT; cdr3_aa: CASRPLIGGGGTEAFF
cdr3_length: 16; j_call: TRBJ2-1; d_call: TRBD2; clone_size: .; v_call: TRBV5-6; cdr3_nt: TGTGCCAGCAGCTCCAGGAGCGGGAATTACTACAATGAGCAGTTCTTC; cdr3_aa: CASSSRSGNYYNEQFF
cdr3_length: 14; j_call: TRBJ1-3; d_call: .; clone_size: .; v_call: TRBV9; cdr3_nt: TGTGCCAGCGGGAGAACAGGGCAAGGAAACACCATATATTTT; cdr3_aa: CASGRTGQGNTIYF
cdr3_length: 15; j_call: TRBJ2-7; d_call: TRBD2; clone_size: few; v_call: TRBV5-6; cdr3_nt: TGTGCCAGCAGCTTGGATGCGGGAGGGGGTTACGAGCAGTACTTC; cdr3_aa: CASSLDAGGGYEQYF
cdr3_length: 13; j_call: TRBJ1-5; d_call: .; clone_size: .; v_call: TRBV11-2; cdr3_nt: TGTGCCAGCAGCGCCGTGACTGCTCAGCCCCAGCATTTT; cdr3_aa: CASSAVTAQPQHF
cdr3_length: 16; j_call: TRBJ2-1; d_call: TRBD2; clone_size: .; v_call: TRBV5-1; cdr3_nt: TGCGCCAGCAGCTTGGCCACTAGCGGGAGTACGAATGAGCAGTTCTTC; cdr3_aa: CASSLATSGSTNEQFF
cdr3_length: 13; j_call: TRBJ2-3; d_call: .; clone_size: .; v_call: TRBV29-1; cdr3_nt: TGCAGCGTTGATCAGGGTCTGTCAGATACGCAGTATTTT; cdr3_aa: CSVDQGLSDTQYF
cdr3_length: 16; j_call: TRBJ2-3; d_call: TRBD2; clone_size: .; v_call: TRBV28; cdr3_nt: TGTGCCAGCAGTTCCTTAGCGGGGGGCGGCAGGGATACGCAGTATTTT; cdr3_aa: CASSSLAGGGRDTQYF
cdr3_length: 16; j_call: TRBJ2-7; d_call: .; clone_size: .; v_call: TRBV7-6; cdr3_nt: TGTGCCAGCAGCGGACCTCAGGGGGGCTCCTCCTACGAGCAGTACTTC; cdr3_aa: CASSGPQGGSSYEQYF
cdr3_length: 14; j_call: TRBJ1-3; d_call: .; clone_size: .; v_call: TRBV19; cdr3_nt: TGTGCCAGCAAGGTCAGGGGATCTGGAAACACCATATATTTT; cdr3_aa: CASKVRGSGNTIYF
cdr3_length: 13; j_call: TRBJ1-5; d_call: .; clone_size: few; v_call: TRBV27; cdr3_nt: TGTGCCAGCAGCCCTGGCCGGGTTCAGCCCCAGCATTTT; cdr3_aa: CASSPGRVQPQHF
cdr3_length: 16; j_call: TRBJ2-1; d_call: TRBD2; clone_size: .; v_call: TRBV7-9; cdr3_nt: TGTGCCAGCAGCTTAGATCGGACTAGCGGGATCGATGAGCAGTTCTTC; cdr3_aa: CASSLDRTSGIDEQFF
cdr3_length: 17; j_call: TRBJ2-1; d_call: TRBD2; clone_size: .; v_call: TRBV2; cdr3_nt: TGTGCCAGCAGTGAAGCCTTGACTAGCGGGAGAGTCTATGAGCAGTTCTTC; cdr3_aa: CASSEALTSGRVYEQFF
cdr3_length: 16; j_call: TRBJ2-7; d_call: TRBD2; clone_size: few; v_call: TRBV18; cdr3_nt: TGTGCCAGCACTGACTACGCGGCGGGGGAATTATACGAGCAGTACTTC; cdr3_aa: CASTDYAAGELYEQYF
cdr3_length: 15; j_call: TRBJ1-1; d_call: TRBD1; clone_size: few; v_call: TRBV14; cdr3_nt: TGTGCCAGCAGCCAGAAAAGGGGACAGCTCACTGAAGCTTTCTTT; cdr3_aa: CASSQKRGQLTEAFF
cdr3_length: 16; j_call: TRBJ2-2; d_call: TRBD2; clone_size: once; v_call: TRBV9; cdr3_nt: TGTGCCAGCAGCGTCTTAGCGGGCGCGAACACCGGGGAGCTGTTTTTT; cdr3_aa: CASSVLAGANTGELFF
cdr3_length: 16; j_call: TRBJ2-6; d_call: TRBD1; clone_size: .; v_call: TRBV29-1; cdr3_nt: TGCAGCGTCCGGGACAGGGAATTCCCTGCGGCCAACGTCCTGACTTTC; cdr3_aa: CSVRDREFPAANVLTF
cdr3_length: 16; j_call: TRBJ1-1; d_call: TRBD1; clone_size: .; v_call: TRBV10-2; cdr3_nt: TGCGCCAGCAGGGACCAGGGGGCGGGAGTGAACACTGAAGCTTTCTTT; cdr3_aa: CASRDQGAGVNTEAFF
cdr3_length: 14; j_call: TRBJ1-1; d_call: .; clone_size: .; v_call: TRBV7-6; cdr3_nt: TGTGCCAGCACCCCGGGAGACAGTAACACTGAAGCTTTCTTT; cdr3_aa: CASTPGDSNTEAFF
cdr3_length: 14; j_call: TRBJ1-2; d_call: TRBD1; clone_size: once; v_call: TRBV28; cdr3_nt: TGTGCCAGCAGCGCAGACAGGGGAAGGACTGGCTACACCTTC; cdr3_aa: CASSADRGRTGYTF
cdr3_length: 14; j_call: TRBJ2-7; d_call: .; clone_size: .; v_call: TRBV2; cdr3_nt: TGTGCCAGCGCTAGAGGGGGGGGAAGCTACGAGCAGTACTTC; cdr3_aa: CASARGGGSYEQYF
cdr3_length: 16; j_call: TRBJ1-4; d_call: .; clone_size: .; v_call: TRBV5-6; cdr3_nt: TGTGCCAGCAGCTTGGGGGTGACTACAACTAATGAAAAACTGTTTTTT; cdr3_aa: CASSLGVTTTNEKLFF
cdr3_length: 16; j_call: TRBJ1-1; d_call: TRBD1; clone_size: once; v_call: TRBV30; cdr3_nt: TGTGCCTGGAGGGATACAGGGGCAAGACCCAACACTGAAGCTTTCTTT; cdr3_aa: CAWRDTGARPNTEAFF
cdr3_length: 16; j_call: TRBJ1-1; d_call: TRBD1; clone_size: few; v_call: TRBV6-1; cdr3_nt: TGTGCCAGCAGTGAACCGGCAGGGGGTCCGAACACTGAAGCTTTCTTT; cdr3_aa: CASSEPAGGPNTEAFF
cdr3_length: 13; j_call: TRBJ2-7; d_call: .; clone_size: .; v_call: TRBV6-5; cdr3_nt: TGTGCCAGCAAATCTAACAGGGCCTACGAGCAGTACTTC; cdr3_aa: CASKSNRAYEQYF
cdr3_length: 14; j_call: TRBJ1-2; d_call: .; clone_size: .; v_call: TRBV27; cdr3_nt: TGTGCCAGCAGTTCCCGGGGTCAGAACTATGGCTACACCTTC; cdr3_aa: CASSSRGQNYGYTF
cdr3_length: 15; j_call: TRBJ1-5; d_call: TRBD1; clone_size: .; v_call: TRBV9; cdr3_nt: TGTGCCAGCAGCCCCGGACAGGGGCGGAATCAGCCCCAGCATTTT; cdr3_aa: CASSPGQGRNQPQHF
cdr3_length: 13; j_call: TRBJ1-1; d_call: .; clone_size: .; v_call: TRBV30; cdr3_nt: TGTGCCTGGGCCAGACAGGTGAACACTGAAGCTTTCTTT; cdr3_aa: CAWARQVNTEAFF
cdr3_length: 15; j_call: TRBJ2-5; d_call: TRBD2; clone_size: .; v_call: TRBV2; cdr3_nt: TGTGCCAGCGGGAGGGAGGGAGCGCTCCAAGAGACCCAGTACTTC; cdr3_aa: CASGREGALQETQYF
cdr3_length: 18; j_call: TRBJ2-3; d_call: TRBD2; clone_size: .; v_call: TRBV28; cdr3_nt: TGTGCCAGCAGCGCCACACTCCTAGCGGGACCAAACACAGATACGCAGTATTTT; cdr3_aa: CASSATLLAGPNTDTQYF
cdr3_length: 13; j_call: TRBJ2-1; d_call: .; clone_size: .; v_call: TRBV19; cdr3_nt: TGTGCCAGTAGTATAGGGACTACCAATGAGCAGTTCTTC; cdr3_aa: CASSIGTTNEQFF
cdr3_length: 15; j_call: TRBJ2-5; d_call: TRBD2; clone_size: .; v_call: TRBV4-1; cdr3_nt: TGCGCCAGCAGCCAAGAAGGGCGGGGGTCAGAGACCCAGTACTTC; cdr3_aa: CASSQEGRGSETQYF
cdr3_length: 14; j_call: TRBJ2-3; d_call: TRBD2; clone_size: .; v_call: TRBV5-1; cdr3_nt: TGCGCCAGCAGCTTGACCGGGGGGGGCGGTACGCAGTATTTT; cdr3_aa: CASSLTGGGGTQYF
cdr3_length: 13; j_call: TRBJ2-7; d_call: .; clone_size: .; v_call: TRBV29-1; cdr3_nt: TGCAGCGCCCGCGGGACAGAGGACTACGAGCAGTACTTC; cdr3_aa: CSARGTEDYEQYF
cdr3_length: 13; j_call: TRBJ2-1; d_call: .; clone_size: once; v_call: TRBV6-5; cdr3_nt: TGTGCCAGTGCGGGGACCCTCTACAATGAGCAGTTCTTC; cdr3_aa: CASAGTLYNEQFF
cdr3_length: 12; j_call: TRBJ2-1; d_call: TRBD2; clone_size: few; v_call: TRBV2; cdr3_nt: TGTGCCAGCAAGGATAGCGGGACTGTGGGGTTCTTC; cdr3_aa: CASKDSGTVGFF
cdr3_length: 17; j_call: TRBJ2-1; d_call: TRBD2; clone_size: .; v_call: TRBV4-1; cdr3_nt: TGCGCCAGCAGCCATCCCGGACTAGCGGGACGATTCAATGAGCAGTTCTTC; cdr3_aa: CASSHPGLAGRFNEQFF
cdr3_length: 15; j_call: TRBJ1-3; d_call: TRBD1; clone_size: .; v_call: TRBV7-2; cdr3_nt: TGTGCCAGCAGCTGGACAGGGGGCTCTGGAAACACCATATATTTT; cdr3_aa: CASSWTGGSGNTIYF
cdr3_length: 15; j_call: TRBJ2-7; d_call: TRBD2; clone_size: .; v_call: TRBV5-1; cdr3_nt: TGCGCCAGCAGCTTGAATCGGGGTAGCGGGAGGGCCGAGTACTTC; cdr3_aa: CASSLNRGSGRAEYF
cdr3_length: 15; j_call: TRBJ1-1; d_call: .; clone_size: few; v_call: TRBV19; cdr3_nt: TGTGCCAGTAGTATTTTTAGTGCAACGAACACTGAAGCTTTCTTT; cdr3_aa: CASSIFSATNTEAFF
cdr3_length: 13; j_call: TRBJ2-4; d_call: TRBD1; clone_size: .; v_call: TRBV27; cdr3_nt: TGTGCCAGCAACAAACAGGGGTCGAACATTCAGTACTTC; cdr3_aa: CASNKQGSNIQYF
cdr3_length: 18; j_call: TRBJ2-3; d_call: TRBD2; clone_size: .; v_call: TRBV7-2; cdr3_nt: TGTGCCAGCAGCCTACTAGGACTAGCGGGGCGGGGCACAGATACGCAGTATTTT; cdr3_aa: CASSLLGLAGRGTDTQYF
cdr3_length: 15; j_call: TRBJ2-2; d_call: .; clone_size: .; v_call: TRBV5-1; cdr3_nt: TGCGCCAGCAGCTGGGAAGGGGATCGGACCGGGGAGCTGTTTTTT; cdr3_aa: CASSWEGDRTGELFF
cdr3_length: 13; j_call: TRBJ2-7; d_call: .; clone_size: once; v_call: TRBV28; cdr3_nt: TGTGCCAGCAGTCCTTGGGCCTCCTACGAGCAGTACTTC; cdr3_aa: CASSPWASYEQYF
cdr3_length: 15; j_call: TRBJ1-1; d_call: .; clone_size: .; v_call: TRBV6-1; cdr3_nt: TGTGCCAGCAGTGAAGGAGGAGCCCTGAACACTGAAGCTTTCTTT; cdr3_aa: CASSEGGALNTEAFF
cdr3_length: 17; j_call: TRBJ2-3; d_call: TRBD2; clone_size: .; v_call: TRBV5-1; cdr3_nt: TGCGCCAGCAGCTTGGGACTAGCGGGGGTTTGGACAGATACGCAGTATTTT; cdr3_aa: CASSLGLAGVWTDTQYF
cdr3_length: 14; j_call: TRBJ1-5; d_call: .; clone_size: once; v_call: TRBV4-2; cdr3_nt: TGTGCCAGCAGCCAAGGTCTAGAGAATCAGCCCCAGCATTTT; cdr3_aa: CASSQGLENQPQHF
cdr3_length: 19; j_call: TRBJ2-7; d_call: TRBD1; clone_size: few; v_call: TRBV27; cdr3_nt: TGTGCCAGCAGTTTAGGCCCGGGACAGGGGGTTTGGGGTAGGTACGAGCAGTACTTC; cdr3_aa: CASSLGPGQGVWGRYEQYF
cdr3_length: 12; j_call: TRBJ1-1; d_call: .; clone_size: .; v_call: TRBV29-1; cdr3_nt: TGCAGCGTTGAAAAACAGAATGGCAAAGCTTTCTTT; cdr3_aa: CSVEKQNGKAFF
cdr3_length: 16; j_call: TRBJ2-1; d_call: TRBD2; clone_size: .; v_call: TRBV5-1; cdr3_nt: TGCGCCAGCAGCTTGGCGGGGGGGAAGGTCAGCAATGAGCAGTTCTTC; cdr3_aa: CASSLAGGKVSNEQFF
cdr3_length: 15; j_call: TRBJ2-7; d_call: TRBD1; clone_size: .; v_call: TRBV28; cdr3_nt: TGTGCCAGCAATACCGGGACAGGTGTTACCTACAAGCAGTACTTC; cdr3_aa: CASNTGTGVTYKQYF
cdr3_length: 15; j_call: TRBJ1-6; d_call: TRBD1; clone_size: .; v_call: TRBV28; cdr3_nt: TGTGCCAGCAGCCAATCGGGACAGCAGAATTCACCCCTCCACTTT; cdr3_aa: CASSQSGQQNSPLHF
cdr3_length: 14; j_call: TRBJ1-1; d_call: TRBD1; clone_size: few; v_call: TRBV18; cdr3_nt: TGTGCCAGCTCACCTTACAGGGGTACCACTGAAGCTTTCTTT; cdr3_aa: CASSPYRGTTEAFF
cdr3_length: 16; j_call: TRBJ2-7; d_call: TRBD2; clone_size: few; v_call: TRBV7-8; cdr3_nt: TGTGCCAGCAGCGCTCCGGGACTAGCGGTAACCTACGAGCAGTACTTC; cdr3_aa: CASSAPGLAVTYEQYF
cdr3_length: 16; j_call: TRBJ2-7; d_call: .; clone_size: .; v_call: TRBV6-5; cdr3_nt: TGTGCCAGCAGTTACTCGCGGGTAAAGAAGAGGGACGAGCAGTACTTC; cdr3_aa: CASSYSRVKKRDEQYF